The 2 T cell receptor beta chains presented below share a single source sample, sequenced in a study of OX40 agonist ivuxolimab in advanced cancers. Only in-frame clones appear in the TCRdb table, and some are missing; sequencing was by immunoSEQ multiplex PCR. The top ten clones hold 4% of a sample with tens of thousands of clones, 85% of them seen once. This specimen consisted of CD4+ or CD8+ T cells sorted from blood, obtained in a trial of the OX40 agonist ivuxolimab. The receptors originated from an adult with an advanced solid tumor such as melanoma, head and neck, liver or kidney cancer.

About this clone itself: This sample includes further DNA sequences coding for the same CDR3. V is TRBV28 and J is TRBJ1-5; no definite D call. This CDR3 region has 12 residues. Germline V lookup: CDR1 MDHEN, CDR2 SYDVKM. Trimming removed 6 bases from V and 4 bases from J, with 7 bases in between. As DNA, the CDR3 is TGTGCCAGCAGCCCCAGTAATCAGCCCCAGCATTTT. This gives the protein CASSPSNQPQHF.

The V call is TRBV11-2, the J call TRBJ2-3; TRBD2 matches 7 bases. The CDR3 loop spans 15 amino acids. Germline V gene data show CDR1 as SGHAT and CDR2 as FQNNGV. Trimming removed 1 base from V and 1 base from J; junction bases left unmatched: 2. CDR3 in amino acids: CASSLGGGGTDTQYF. CDR3 DNA sequence: TGTGCCAGCAGCTTAGGCGGGGGAGGCACAGATACGCAGTATTTT.